The next 32 T cell receptor beta chains were all read from a single sample in a study of T-cell reconstitution after alpha-beta-depleted transplantation in children. As it was prepared, the TCRbeta library received unique molecular identifiers. TCRdb ran MiXCR on the PCR reads and lists one entry per CDR3 protein. This sample has 450,000 to 550,000 distinct CDR3 sequences; roughly an eighth occur once, and the top ten carry about 15%. Sample: PBMCs, mostly from graft donor cells, taken 180 days after TCRalphabeta/CD19-depleted stem cell transplant. Every receptor here comes from a female patient between 2 and 15 years old who had a stem cell transplant for aplastic anemia, so the T cells may come from the graft donor.

The rearrangement joins TRBV20-1 to TRBJ1-4; D call uncertain. Germline V CDR1 and CDR2: DFQATT, SNEGSKA (reference sequence). V lost 1 base to trimming and J lost 2 bases, with 14 bases between them. The CDR3 is made up of 16 amino acids. CDR3 sequence reads: CSARVGPVLTNEKLFF. The CDR3 bases are TGCAGTGCTAGAGTTGGCCCGGTTTTGACTAATGAAAAACTGTTTTTT.

The chain is built from TRBV19 and TRBJ2-7, with 11 bases matching TRBD2. Germline assignment: CDR1 LNHDA and CDR2 SQIVND (reference sequence). CDR3 length: 15 amino acids. Unmatched junction bases numbered 3, after V lost 5 bases and J lost 0 bases. The CDR3 loop is CASSPSGRPSYEQYV. The CDR3 DNA reads as TGTGCCAGTAGTCCTAGCGGGAGGCCCTCCTACGAGCAGTACGTC.

The genes are TRBV25-1 and TRBJ2-7; D is unresolved. The CDR3 consists of 13 residues. Germline loops: CDR1 MGHDK, CDR2 SYGVNS. V was pared by 5 bases and J by 6 bases, with 14 bases between. The CDR3 here is CASSPNSVGEQYV. The CDR3 bases are TGTGCCAGCAGTCCGAATTCGGTGGGCGAGCAGTACGTC.

This clonotype was detected many times. This chain connects TRBV14 to TRBJ2-3; 11 bases map to TRBD2. J lost 5 bases, V lost 4 bases, and 5 bases had no gene match. This CDR3 contains 15 residues. Germline V gene sequence: CDR1 SGHDN, CDR2 FVKESK. The CDR3: CASSLAGGPGDTQYF. For the CDR3, the DNA is TGTGCCAGCAGCCTAGCGGGAGGGCCTGGAGATACGCAGTATTTT.

This clonotype was counted a few times. The V and J genes are TRBV15 and TRBJ2-7; 11 nucleotides align to TRBD1. The CDR3 is 15 residues long. The junction had 5 bases not matched to a gene; V was cut back by 1 base and J by 6 bases. CDR1 and CDR2 from the germline V gene are LNHNV and YYDKDF (reference sequence). CDR3 sequence reads: CATSRGSGTGGEQYF. The DNA for the CDR3 is TGTGCCACCAGCAGAGGTAGCGGGACAGGGGGCGAGCAGTACTTC.

This clonotype was detected many times. The chain uses TRBV10-3 and TRBJ2-2, with a possible D match to TRBD2 (6 bases). The CDR3 spans 14 residues. Germline V lookup: CDR1 ENHRY, CDR2 SYGVKD. The V end was cut by 10 bases, the J end by 2 bases, with 14 bases between. CDR3 in amino acids: CATAGTSNTGELFF. DNA of the CDR3: TGTGCCACGGCCGGGACTTCTAACACCGGGGAGCTGTTTTTT.

This clonotype was observed many times. The chain joins TRBV7-9 to TRBJ2-2; D remains ambiguous. The CDR3 extends over 15 amino acids. Germline assignment: CDR1 SEHNR and CDR2 FQNEAQ (reference sequence). V was pared by 4 bases and J by 0 bases, with 9 bases between. CDR3 nucleotide sequence: TGTGCCAGCAGCTGGGTGGACGCGAACACCGGGGAGCTGTTTTTT. Translation gives CASSWVDANTGELFF.

Comments on this clonotype: A read error may account for a junction end that differs from germline. The chain carries TRBV7-8 and TRBJ1-5, with D possibly matching TRBD1 (6 bases). Germline V CDR1 and CDR2: SGHVS, FQNEAQ. There are 15 residues in the CDR3. The CDR3 sequence is CAGRGEAGRHQPQHF. The CDR3 DNA reads TGTGCCGGCAGGGGTGAAGCCGGCAGGCATCAGCCCCAGCATTTT. The variable domain in full, with the rest retrieved from reference TRBV7-8 and TRBJ1-5, is GAGVSQSPRYKVAKRGQDVALRCDPISGHVSLFWYQQALGQGPEFLTYFQNEAQLDKSGLPSDRFFAERPEGSVSTLKIQRTQQEDSAVYLCAGRGEAGRHQPQHFGDGTRLSIL.

The V call is TRBV12-3 or TRBV12-4, the J call TRBJ2-1; D is unclear. V lost 7 bases to trimming and J lost 0 bases, with 13 bases between them. This CDR3 has 15 amino acids. The CDR3 reads CASTTPSISYNEQFF. Here the CDR3 DNA reads TGTGCCAGCACCACACCCAGTATCTCCTACAATGAGCAGTTCTTC.

There are a few counts of this clonotype. The chain combines TRBV7-9 with TRBJ1-4, with D unresolved. CDR1 and CDR2 (germline): SEHNR, FQNEAQ (reference sequence). This CDR3 is 16 amino acids long. V gave up 0 bases and J gave up 4 bases, with 12 bases separating them. CDR3 residues: CASSLAVGPLNEKLFF. In DNA form, the CDR3 reads TGTGCCAGCAGCTTAGCGGTTGGGCCCCTTAATGAAAAACTGTTTTTT.

This chain uses TRBV5-1 with TRBJ2-5; the match to TRBD2 covers 8 bases. V lost 2 bases to trimming and J lost 2 bases; unmatched junction nucleotides: 5. The germline V gene has CDR1 SGHRS and CDR2 YFSETQ. This CDR3 spans 15 amino acids. DNA for the CDR3: TGCGCCAGCAGCTTCCCCGTAGCGGGGCAAGAGACCCAGTACTTC. Residues: CASSFPVAGQETQYF.

CDR3 in amino acids: CSARLAYSNQPQHF. The CDR3 DNA reads TGCAGTGCTAGATTGGCCTATAGCAATCAGCCCCAGCATTTT. The chain combines TRBV20-1 with TRBJ1-5; D gene unclear. CDR1 DFQATT and CDR2 SNEGSKA come from the germline V gene (reference sequence). The V and J ends lost 2 bases and 0 bases respectively, with 8 bases between them. The CDR3 loop spans 14 amino acids.

The chain couples TRBV7-8 to TRBJ1-1, with 7 bases identical to TRBD1. The germline CDR1 and CDR2 sequences are SGHVS and FQNEAQ. Trimming cost V 4 bases and J 3 bases; bases outside gene matches: 8. The CDR3 is made up of 15 amino acids. The CDR3 coding sequence is TGTGCCAGCAGCTCCGACGCAGGGGGGGACACTGAAGCTTTCTTT. This gives the protein CASSSDAGGDTEAFF.

On this clonotype: The junction and the germline gene differ at one end; a read error may be behind it. The gene calls are TRBV18 and TRBJ2-3, with D maybe TRBD2 (5 bases). Germline V gene lookup returns CDR1 KGHSH and CDR2 LQKENI. The CDR3 is made up of 17 amino acids. As DNA, the CDR3 is TGTGCCGGCTCACCCCTTGGACGGGATTTTCGGACAGATACGCAGTATTTT. This translates into CAGSPLGRDFRTDTQYF.

This clonotype was observed many times. This chain links TRBV6-5 with TRBJ2-7; 7 nucleotides match TRBD2. J gave up 3 bases and V 6 bases, and 8 bases lay outside the gene matches. Germline CDR1 is MNHEY and CDR2 is SVGAGI. The CDR3 length is 14 residues. CDR3 DNA sequence: TGTGCCAGCAGACCAACTAGCGCCAACTACGAGCAGTACGTC. This codes for CASRPTSANYEQYV.

As regards this clonotype: A clone one base away is much larger, so this may be a read error. The chain couples TRBV3-1 to TRBJ1-1; maybe TRBD1 (5 bases). Germline V gene lookup returns CDR1 LGHDT and CDR2 YNNKEL (reference sequence). The CDR3 spans 14 residues. The CDR3 reads CASRPTWQGTDAFF. DNA for the CDR3: TGTGCCAGCAGGCCAACCTGGCAGGGAACTGACGCTTTCTTT.

This clonotype was detected only a few times. The chain joins TRBV6-2 or TRBV6-3 to TRBJ1-2; D is possibly TRBD1 (6 bases). CDR3 length equals 13 residues. Germline CDR1 is MNHEY and CDR2 is SVGEGT. Trimming stripped 10 bases from V and 5 bases from J, with 17 bases between. CDR3 coding DNA: TGTGCCACCGCGGACAGCAACTTATATGGCTACACCTTC. It yields the protein CATADSNLYGYTF.

The chain employs TRBV12-3 or TRBV12-4 and TRBJ2-1, with 9 bases fitting TRBD1. V was pared by 4 bases and J by 7 bases, with 8 bases of the junction left unmatched. CDR3 length equals 15 residues. This CDR3 is CASSSPGQGRNEQFF. Written as DNA, the CDR3 is TGTGCCAGCAGTTCCCCCGGACAGGGGAGAAATGAGCAGTTCTTC.

J is TRBJ2-1 and V is TRBV6-2 or TRBV6-3; D may be TRBD1 (5 bases). Per the germline V gene, CDR1 is MNHEY and CDR2 is SVGEGT. The CDR3 loop spans 14 amino acids. V was clipped by 7 bases and J by 10 bases, with 20 bases between them. CDR3 nucleotide sequence: TGTGCCAGCAAGACAGAGTCAAAAGGCAAGGAGCAGTTCTTC. It yields the protein CASKTESKGKEQFF.

The rearrangement uses TRBV27 and TRBJ1-5; 8 bases line up with TRBD1. Germline assignment: CDR1 MNHEY and CDR2 SMNVEV (reference sequence). With V trimmed by 6 bases and J by 2 bases, 9 bases remained unmatched. CDR3 length: 16 residues. The CDR3 is CASSADRGWGNQPQHF. DNA for the CDR3: TGTGCCAGCAGCGCTGACAGGGGTTGGGGCAATCAGCCCCAGCATTTT.

This clonotype showed up many times. This chain links TRBV5-1 with TRBJ2-2; 7 bases match TRBD2. From germline, CDR1 is SGHRS and CDR2 YFSETQ. There are 17 residues in the CDR3. The ends lost 0 bases at V and 3 bases at J; junction bases unmatched: 8. Here the CDR3 DNA reads TGCGCCAGCAGCTTGGTCAGTAAGCGGGAATACACCGGGGAGCTGTTTTTT. It specifies CASSLVSKREYTGELFF.

CDR3 sequence reads: CASSKQGAPDTQYF. The CDR3 DNA sequence: TGTGCCAGCAGCAAACAGGGGGCCCCAGATACGCAGTATTTT. The chain has TRBV5-6 and TRBJ2-3; 9 bases are shared with TRBD1. In germline, CDR1 is SGHDT, CDR2 YYEEEE. V was clipped by 4 bases and J by 4 bases; unmatched bases: 4. CDR3 length: 14 amino acids.

This chain joins TRBV20-1 and TRBJ2-7, with 10 nucleotides matching TRBD1. The germline gives CDR1 DFQATT, CDR2 SNEGSKA (reference sequence). The ends lost 4 bases at V and 6 bases at J; junction bases unmatched: 9. The CDR3 has 14 residues. Here the CDR3 DNA reads TGCAGTGCTACTGGACAGGGGGGGAACCGCGAGCAGTACGTC. This gives the protein CSATGQGGNREQYV.

This clonotype was seen only a few times. This chain links TRBV6-5 with TRBJ1-5; D not certain. CDR3 size: 15 residues. V lost 0 bases and J lost 3, with 9 bases in between. From germline, CDR1 is MNHEY and CDR2 SVGAGI. This CDR3 reads CASSYSWAPNQPQHF. CDR3 coding DNA: TGTGCCAGCAGTTACTCGTGGGCCCCCAATCAGCCCCAGCATTTT.

This clonotype was recorded a few times. This chain connects TRBV10-3 to TRBJ1-1; 9 bases map to TRBD1. There are 14 residues in the CDR3. Germline trimming cut 6 bases from V and 5 bases from J; bases unmatched to any gene: 7. Germline V lookup: CDR1 ENHRY, CDR2 SYGVKD. The CDR3 coding sequence is TGTGCCATCAGGCGGACAGGGGTGAGGACTGAAGCTTTCTTT. It is translated as CAIRRTGVRTEAFF.

The chain carries TRBV9 and TRBJ2-5, with D maybe TRBD2 (5 bases). V dropped 5 bases and J dropped 2 bases, with 16 bases sitting between them. Looked up from germline, CDR1 is SGDLS and CDR2 is YYNGEE. The CDR3 runs to 15 residues. Here the CDR3 reads CASSQTGGTQETQYF. The CDR3 DNA is TGTGCCAGCAGTCAAACCGGAGGAACACAAGAGACCCAGTACTTC. The entire variable domain, with the rest obtained from reference TRBV9 and TRBJ2-5, is as follows: DSGVTQTPKHLITATGQRVTLRCSPRSGDLSVYWYQQSLDQGLQFLIQYYNGEERAKGNILERFSAQQFPDLHSELNLSSLELGDSALYFCASSQTGGTQETQYFGPGTRLLVL.

This clonotype was recorded only once. This chain joins TRBV3-1 and TRBJ2-5; TRBD2 matches 7 bases. The CDR3 sequence is 16 residues long. In germline, CDR1 is LGHDT, CDR2 YNNKEL (reference sequence). V dropped 4 bases and J dropped 1; count of bases not matched to a gene: 9. The DNA of the CDR3 is TGTGCCAGCAGCCTTGAGGGGAGGGGAGCCCAAGAGACCCAGTACTTC. Its protein product is CASSLEGRGAQETQYF.

The chain has TRBV4-1 and TRBJ2-3; a weak D match, TRBD1 (6 bases). V lost 0 bases, J lost 4 bases, and 17 bases lay in between. Germline CDR1 reads MGHRA; CDR2 reads YSYEKL. The CDR3 is 17 residues long. CDR3 sequence reads: CASSQEISGPGADTQYF. CDR3 nucleotides: TGCGCCAGCAGCCAAGAAATTTCCGGACCAGGGGCAGATACGCAGTATTTT.

This clonotype was observed a handful of times. This chain links TRBV20-1 with TRBJ2-1; D is unresolved. The CDR3 spans 14 residues. Germline V gene lookup returns CDR1 DFQATT and CDR2 SNEGSKA (reference sequence). Trimming stripped 2 bases from V and 5 bases from J, with 13 bases between. CDR3 residues: CSARRPTVDNEQFF. CDR3 nucleotides: TGCAGTGCTAGACGGCCTACTGTTGACAATGAGCAGTTCTTC.

This clonotype showed up many times. The chain combines TRBV12-3 or TRBV12-4 with TRBJ1-6; D is undetermined. V lost 4 bases, J lost 12 bases, and 19 bases lay in between. The CDR3 sequence is 15 residues long. The CDR3 coding sequence is TGTGCCAGCAGTTCATTGACGGTGCGTTGGGGACCCCTCCACTTT. Protein sequence: CASSSLTVRWGPLHF.

This clonotype has just a few counts. The chain links TRBV11-3 to TRBJ2-2, with 7 bases lining up with TRBD1. V was pared by 6 bases and J by 4 bases, with 8 bases of the junction left unmatched. Per germline, CDR1 SGHNT and CDR2 YENEEA. The CDR3 runs 15 residues. CDR3 sequence: CASSGQAPSTGELFF. In DNA form, the CDR3 reads TGTGCCAGCAGTGGACAGGCCCCGAGCACCGGGGAGCTGTTTTTT. The variable domain in full, with the rest retrieved from reference TRBV11-3 and TRBJ2-2, is EAGVVQSPRYKIIEKKQPVAFWCNPISGHNTLYWYLQNLGQGPELLIRYENEEAVDDSQLPKDRFSAERLKGVDSTLKIQPAELGDSAVYLCASSGQAPSTGELFFGEGSRLTVL.

This clonotype came up a few times. V is TRBV28 and J is TRBJ2-7, with 10 bases identical to TRBD2. The CDR3 totals 17 residues. CDR1 is MDHEN and CDR2 is SYDVKM in the germline V gene. Germline trimming cut 5 bases from V and 5 bases from J; bases unmatched to any gene: 15. CDR3 nucleotides: TGTGCCAGCAGTCTCTCCCCCAGCGGGAGGGCCGGGGACGAGCAGTACTTC. Translation: CASSLSPSGRAGDEQYF.